Detailed here is one T cell receptor (beta chain). 60 Vbeta and 13 Jbeta primers were used in PCR. Method: immunoSEQ multiplex PCR; TCRdb's copy keeps in-frame clones and lacks some. The repertoire holds over 150,000 clones, with 70% to 80% as singletons. The V gene's germline CDR1 is SGHRS and CDR2 YFSETQ. With 4 bases removed from V and 5 bases from J, the gap between germline ends came to 9 bases. This CDR3 comprises 12 residues. The donors gave bone marrow, and they were healthy. The source of the sample is a study of cytomegalovirus exposure and HLA in healthy donors. The chain uses TRBV5-1 and TRBJ1-1; D gene ambiguous. What was sequenced was PBMCs. The origin of this receptor is a woman in her thirties or forties in good health and CMV-seronegative. This CDR3 reads CASSIGGTEAFF. CDR3 coding DNA: TGCGCCAGCAGCATCGGAGGGACTGAAGCTTTCTTT. The whole variable domain, filled in from reference TRBV5-1 and TRBJ1-1, reads KAGVTQTPRYLIKTRGQQVTLSCSPISGHRSVSWYQQTPGQGLQFLFEYFSETQRNKGNFPGRFSGRQFSNSRSEMNVSTLELGDSALYLCASSIGGTEAFFGQGTRLTVV.